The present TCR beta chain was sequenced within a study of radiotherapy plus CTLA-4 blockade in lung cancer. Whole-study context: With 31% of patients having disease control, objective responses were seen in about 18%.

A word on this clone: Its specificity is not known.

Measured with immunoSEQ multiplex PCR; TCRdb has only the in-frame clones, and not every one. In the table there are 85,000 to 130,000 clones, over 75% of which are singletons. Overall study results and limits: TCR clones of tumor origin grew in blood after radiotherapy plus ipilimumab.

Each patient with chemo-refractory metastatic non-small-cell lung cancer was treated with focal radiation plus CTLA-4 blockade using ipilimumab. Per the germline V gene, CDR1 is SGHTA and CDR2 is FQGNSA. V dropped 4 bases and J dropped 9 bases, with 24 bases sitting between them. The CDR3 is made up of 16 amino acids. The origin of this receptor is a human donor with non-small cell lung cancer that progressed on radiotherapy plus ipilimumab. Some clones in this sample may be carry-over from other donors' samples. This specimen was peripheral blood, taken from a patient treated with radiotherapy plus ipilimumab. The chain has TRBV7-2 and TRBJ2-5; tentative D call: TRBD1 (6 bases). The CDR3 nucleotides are TGTGCCAGCAGCTGGCCGCGGACAGCGATCTATAGGGCCCAGTACTTC. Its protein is CASSWPRTAIYRAQYF.